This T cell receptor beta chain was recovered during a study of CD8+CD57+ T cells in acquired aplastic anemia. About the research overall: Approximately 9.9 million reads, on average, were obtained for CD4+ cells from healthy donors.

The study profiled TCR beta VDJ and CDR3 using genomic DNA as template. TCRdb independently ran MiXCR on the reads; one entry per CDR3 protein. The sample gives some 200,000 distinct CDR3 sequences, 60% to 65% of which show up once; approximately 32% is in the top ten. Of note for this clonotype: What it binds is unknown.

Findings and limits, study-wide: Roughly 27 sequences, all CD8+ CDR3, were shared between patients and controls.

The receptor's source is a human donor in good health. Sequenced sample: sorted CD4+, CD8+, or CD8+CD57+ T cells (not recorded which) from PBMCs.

The CDR3 region has the DNA TGTGCTAGTGGTTCCTTAGCGGGAGGGCCGTCCGACCCCGGGGAGCTGTTTTTT. Translating it yields CASGSLAGGPSDPGELFF. The rearrangement joins TRBV12-5 to TRBJ2-2; 11 positions agree with TRBD2. J lost 6 bases, V lost 4 bases, and 13 bases had no gene match. This CDR3 spans 18 amino acids. The germline CDR1 and CDR2 sequences are LGHNT and FRNRAP.